The entry below describes one T cell receptor (beta chain). Its antigen remains unidentified. The data belong to a study of liver allograft versus peripheral blood T cells. Study as a whole: Graft-liver T cell receptor repertoires were compared against recipient peripheral blood repertoires.

TCRdb re-analysed the reads in MiXCR, keeping a single row per CDR3 protein. The table shows fewer than 9,500 distinct CDR3 sequences, with roughly 18% occurring only once. CDR3 length: 14 residues. The V end lost 6 bases, the J end lost 0 bases, and 9 bases lay between the germline ends. Overall study results and limits: Intra-allograft T cell receptor repertoires in the liver reportedly differed from peripheral blood repertoires.

The receptor was derived from a human patient who had a liver transplant. Some T cells may have originated in the graft donor. This sequence joins TRBV12-3 or TRBV12-4 and TRBJ1-3; TRBD1 might be the D (5 bases). The CDR3 protein is CASSRQSSGNTIYF. Written as DNA, the CDR3 is TGTGCCAGCAGCCGACAGAGCTCTGGAAACACCATATATTTT.